This T cell receptor (beta chain) was obtained from a study of blood T cell repertoires in COVID-19. Study-level background: PBMCs, B-cell-depleted T cells, or T cells provided the cDNA or gDNA that made up the material.

Clones were read by immunoSEQ multiplex PCR, and TCRdb kept only the in-frame ones, dropping some. The sample holds over 100,000 clones, about 91% seen once. The receptor comes from a man younger than 35 with acute or convalescent COVID-19. The sequenced sample consisted of peripheral blood.

The CDR3 spells CSVESSPNEKLFF. The CDR3 DNA sequence: TGCAGCGTTGAGTCCAGTCCTAATGAAAAACTGTTTTTT. J is TRBJ1-4 and V is TRBV29-1; D is uncertain. V was shortened by 3 bases and J by 3 bases, with 8 bases between the two germline ends. In germline, CDR1 is SQVTM, CDR2 ANQGSEA. This CDR3 is built from 13 residues.